The 28 T cell receptor beta chains reported below all come from one sample, sequenced in a study of T cells after yellow fever vaccination. MiXCR, applied by TCRdb to the 5' RACE reads, yields one record per CDR3 protein. Of about 240,000 distinct CDR3 sequences in the sample, around 3.5% were seen once. The sequences come from PBMCs, collected 15 days after the yellow fever booster vaccination. The receptors shown here come from a man aged 18 to 30 who received the YFV17D yellow fever vaccine.

This clonotype occurred many times. This rearrangement joins TRBV2 to TRBJ1-1; the D is unclear. The germline V gene has CDR1 SNHLY and CDR2 FYNNEI. This CDR3 is 11 amino acids long. Between the trimmed V and J ends, which lost 6 bases and 3 bases, there was a span of 5 bases. CDR3: CASRDYTEAFF. The CDR3 nucleotides are TGTGCCAGCAGGGACTACACTGAAGCTTTCTTT.

This clonotype showed up many times. The chain recombines TRBV19 with TRBJ2-2; D is unresolved. Germline lookup yields CDR1 LNHDA and CDR2 SQIVND (reference sequence). V was shortened by 4 bases and J by 4 bases, with 10 bases between the two germline ends. The CDR3 is 14 amino acids. The CDR3 DNA follows: TGTGCCAGTAGTACCGGGCAATTCACCGGGGAGCTGTTTTTT. Its translation: CASSTGQFTGELFF. The full variable domain, with the rest looked up from reference TRBV19 and TRBJ2-2, is DGGITQSPKYLFRKEGQNVTLSCEQNLNHDAMYWYRQDPGQGLRLIYYSQIVNDFQKGDIAEGYSVSREKKESFPLTVTSAQKNPTAFYLCASSTGQFTGELFFGEGSRLTVL.

This clonotype was counted ten times or more. The CDR3 bases are TGTGCCAGCAGTTTACGGCCGCCGTGGAGTGGGTACGAGCAGTACTTC. Amino acids: CASSLRPPWSGYEQYF. The chain combines TRBV12-3 or TRBV12-4 with TRBJ2-7, with D hard to call. V was clipped by 2 bases and J by 4 bases, with 18 bases between them. This CDR3 has 16 residues.

There are a few counts of this clonotype. The chain is built from TRBV18 and TRBJ1-5, with a possible D match to TRBD1 (6 bases). This CDR3 comprises 19 residues. The germline CDR1 and CDR2 sequences are KGHSH and LQKENI. Trimming stripped 2 bases from V and 9 bases from J, with 29 bases between. The CDR3 nucleotides read TGTGCCAGCTCACCAGGGGGGCTTAGCGCTCCCGGGGGGGCGGTGCCCCAGCATTTT. It yields the protein CASSPGGLSAPGGAVPQHF.

This clonotype was picked up many times. The V and J genes are TRBV4-3 and TRBJ2-5; TRBD1 aligns across 9 bases. CDR1 is LGHNA, CDR2 YSLEER, per germline. The CDR3 runs to 15 residues. V was clipped by 5 bases and J by 5 bases; unmatched bases: 9. The CDR3 region is CASSFGTGFEETQYF. The CDR3, as DNA: TGCGCCAGCAGCTTCGGGACAGGGTTCGAGGAGACCCAGTACTTC.

This clonotype occurred many times. The chain has TRBV7-9 and TRBJ2-3; D is undetermined. CDR3 length: 13 residues. V gave up 5 bases and J gave up 9 bases, with 15 bases separating them. Per the germline V gene, CDR1 is SEHNR and CDR2 is FQNEAQ (reference sequence). The CDR3 reads CASSAQTRPTQYF. The CDR3 nucleotides read TGTGCCAGCAGCGCCCAGACTCGGCCGACGCAGTATTTT.

This clonotype appeared a single time. This rearrangement joins TRBV29-1 to TRBJ1-1; TRBD1 agrees at 10 bases. The CDR3 is 13 amino acids. Germline V CDR1 and CDR2: SQVTM, ANQGSEA. The J segment lost 4 bases and the V segment lost 4 bases, leaving 3 bases of the junction unmatched. For the CDR3, the DNA is TGCAGCGTTGGGACAGGGGGAGGCACTGAAGCTTTCTTT. Protein sequence: CSVGTGGGTEAFF.

This clonotype was observed many times. The chain carries TRBV18 and TRBJ1-1, with TRBD1 as a possible D gene (6 bases). V lost 4 bases, J lost 7 bases, and 10 bases lay in between. Germline V gives CDR1 KGHSH, CDR2 LQKENI. CDR3 length equals 12 residues. The CDR3: CASSHGTLEAFF. The CDR3 DNA reads TGTGCCAGCTCACATGGGACACTTGAAGCTTTCTTT. The variable domain in full, with the rest retrieved from reference TRBV18 and TRBJ1-1, is NAGVMQNPRHLVRRRGQEARLRCSPMKGHSHVYWYRQLPEEGLKFMVYLQKENIIDESGMPKERFSAEFPKEGPSILRIQQVVRGDSAAYFCASSHGTLEAFFGQGTRLTVV.

This clonotype was counted at least ten times. The chain employs TRBV7-3 and TRBJ2-6, with D perhaps TRBD2 (5 bases). Germline loops: CDR1 SGHTA, CDR2 FQGTGA. The CDR3 contains 15 residues. Trimming took off 4 bases at V and 1 base at J, with 8 bases between the two ends. The CDR3 nucleotides are TGTGCCAGCAGCTATCCGGGGTCTGGGGCCAACGTCCTGACTTTC. Protein sequence: CASSYPGSGANVLTF.

The sample holds many counts of this clonotype. The chain uses TRBV9 and TRBJ1-6, with a possible D match to TRBD1 (6 bases). V was pared by 3 bases and J by 8 bases, with 21 bases between. Per the germline V gene, CDR1 is SGDLS and CDR2 is YYNGEE. CDR3 length: 17 amino acids. The CDR3 region is CASSAGGPGASDSPLHF. The CDR3 coding sequence is TGTGCCAGCAGCGCGGGCGGCCCAGGGGCAAGTGATTCACCCCTCCACTTT. Variable domain in full (rest from reference TRBV9 and TRBJ1-6): DSGVTQTPKHLITATGQRVTLRCSPRSGDLSVYWYQQSLDQGLQFLIQYYNGEERAKGNILERFSAQQFPDLHSELNLSSLELGDSALYFCASSAGGPGASDSPLHFGNGTRLTVT.

The sample holds many counts of this clonotype. This chain joins TRBV12-3 or TRBV12-4 and TRBJ1-4; D uncertain. The V end lost 5 bases, the J end lost 8 bases, and 15 bases lay between the germline ends. This CDR3 is 14 amino acids long. The chain's CDR3 is CASSRMGSIEKLFF. CDR3 bases: TGTGCCAGCAGTAGGATGGGCTCAATAGAAAAACTGTTTTTT.

This clonotype was counted ten times or more. The V gene is TRBV7-3, the J gene TRBJ1-1, with TRBD1 matching over 7 bases. The J segment lost 5 bases and the V segment lost 5 bases, leaving 14 bases of the junction unmatched. The CDR3 totals 16 residues. The V gene's germline CDR1 is SGHTA and CDR2 FQGTGA. The DNA of the CDR3 is TGTGCCAGCAGCCCCCAGTCTATTGCAGGGGGTACTGAAGCTTTCTTT. Translating gives CASSPQSIAGGTEAFF.

Details on this clonotype: A read error is possible here, since a much larger clone lies one base away. This chain joins TRBV3-1 and TRBJ2-7; possibly TRBD1 for D (5 bases). The CDR3 consists of 14 residues. CDR1 LGHDT and CDR2 YNNKEL come from the germline V gene (reference sequence). The V end was cut by 1 base, the J end by 2 bases, with 9 bases between. The CDR3 DNA is TGTGCCAGCAGCCAAGTCATAGGGGCCTACGAGCAGTACTTC. Its translation is CASSQVIGAYEQYF.

This clonotype was detected many times. The chain employs TRBV5-1 and TRBJ2-5; 8 bases align to TRBD1. After removal of 3 bases from V and 3 bases from J, the junction contained 4 bases not matched to a gene. The CDR3 has 14 amino acids. CDR1 and CDR2 (germline): SGHRS, YFSETQ. The chain's CDR3 is CASSYEDREETQYF. As DNA, the CDR3 is TGCGCCAGCAGCTACGAGGACAGGGAAGAGACCCAGTACTTC.

This clonotype was seen repeatedly, ten times or more. Germline and junction disagree at one end, which may indicate a read error. This chain connects TRBV14 to TRBJ2-1; D remains ambiguous. Germline V gene data show CDR1 as SGHDN and CDR2 as FVKESK. This CDR3 comprises 18 residues. CDR3 sequence reads: CASSQVRTFHTSDNEQFF. CDR3 in DNA: TGTGCCAGCAGCCAAGTCCGAACCTTCCATACCTCCGACAATGAGCAGTTCTTC.

This clonotype was detected ten times or more. The gene calls are TRBV20-1 and TRBJ2-7, with 15 bases fitting TRBD2. The CDR3 runs to 17 residues. J lost 0 bases, V lost 5 bases, and 8 bases had no gene match. The germline gives CDR1 DFQATT, CDR2 SNEGSKA (reference sequence). The CDR3 nucleotides read TGCAGTGCTTTTCCGGGACTAGCGGGGGGCTCCTCCTACGAGCAGTACGTC. Its translation: CSAFPGLAGGSSYEQYV.

This clonotype was picked up many times. This chain joins TRBV15 and TRBJ1-6; weak D call: TRBD1 (5 bases). Germline assignment: CDR1 LNHNV and CDR2 YYDKDF (reference sequence). Trimming left V 1 base short and J 7 bases short, with 8 bases between. This CDR3 spans 14 amino acids. Written as DNA, the CDR3 is TGTGCCACCAGCAGAGCCAGGGAAAATTCACCCCTCCACTTT. It encodes CATSRARENSPLHF.

In its sample, this clonotype was seen many times. The CDR3 reads CASSQEQVLLNNEQFF. In DNA form, the CDR3 reads TGCGCCAGCAGCCAAGAGCAGGTTCTGTTGAACAATGAGCAGTTCTTC. The chain employs TRBV4-3 and TRBJ2-1; D remains unclear. This CDR3 is 16 amino acids long. Trimming left V 0 bases short and J 5 bases short, with 14 bases between. Germline CDR1 and CDR2: LGHNA and YSLEER.

This clonotype has at least ten counts. The chain links TRBV5-1 to TRBJ1-1; no reliable D call. The V gene's germline CDR1 is SGHRS and CDR2 YFSETQ. V lost 9 bases, J lost 3 bases, and 21 bases lay in between. This CDR3 contains 15 residues. The CDR3 sequence: CATNYAGGRDTEAFF. CDR3 coding DNA: TGCGCCACCAACTATGCGGGAGGTCGGGACACTGAAGCTTTCTTT.

Note on this clonotype: With a much larger clone just one base away, this may be a read error. The chain uses TRBV4-3 and TRBJ2-2; D may be TRBD2 (5 bases). Germline V gene sequence: CDR1 LGHNA, CDR2 YSLEER. The CDR3 sequence is 15 residues long. CDR3 protein: CASSQGIFSSGVLFF. In DNA form, the CDR3 reads TGCGCCAGCAGCCAAGGGATCTTTTCGTCCGGGGTGCTGTTTTTT.

This clonotype has a count of ten or more. This chain links TRBV29-1 with TRBJ1-1, with TRBD1 matching over 8 bases. Germline CDR1 is SQVTM and CDR2 is ANQGSEA. With V trimmed by 2 bases and J by 5 bases, 7 bases remained unmatched. The CDR3 length is 14 residues. CDR3 loop: CSVEIIRGLTEAFF. CDR3 DNA sequence: TGCAGCGTTGAAATAATCAGGGGGCTTACTGAAGCTTTCTTT.

This clonotype was counted many times. The V gene is TRBV9, the J gene TRBJ2-6; D might be TRBD1 or TRBD2, each matching 6 bases. Germline V gene sequence: CDR1 SGDLS, CDR2 YYNGEE. The CDR3 consists of 16 residues. Trimming pared 6 bases from V and 0 bases from J, leaving 13 bases between. The DNA of the CDR3 is TGTGCCAGCAATCCAGGGGACTCCTCTGGGGCCAACGTCCTGACTTTC. Its protein product is CASNPGDSSGANVLTF.

This clonotype has at least ten counts. CDR3 amino acids: CASTPDPNTEAFF. Written as DNA, the CDR3 is TGTGCCAGCACCCCAGATCCAAACACTGAAGCTTTCTTT. V and J are TRBV5-5 and TRBJ1-1; D ambiguous. This CDR3 is built from 13 residues. Trimming shortened V by 6 bases and J by 2 bases, and 11 bases separated the two germline ends. Germline CDR1 reads SGHKS; CDR2 reads YYEKEE (reference sequence).

This clonotype came up many times. CDR3 amino acids: CASRGSGPTNEKLFF. The CDR3 DNA is TGTGCCAGCAGGGGCTCGGGCCCAACTAATGAAAAACTGTTTTTT. The chain has TRBV12-3 or TRBV12-4 and TRBJ1-4; no reliable D call. V lost 6 bases and J 0 bases, leaving 11 bases between the germline ends. The CDR3 spans 15 residues.

This clonotype came up many times. This chain connects TRBV7-9 to TRBJ1-4; TRBD1 is a possible D gene (5 bases). V lost 5 bases and J lost 8, with 15 bases in between. The CDR3 totals 14 residues. In germline, CDR1 is SEHNR, CDR2 FQNEAQ (reference sequence). The CDR3: CASSVPGTAEKLFF. The DNA for the CDR3 is TGTGCCAGCAGCGTTCCCGGGACGGCAGAAAAACTGTTTTTT. Based on the CDR3 plus reference TRBV7-9 and TRBJ1-4, the full variable domain is DTGVSQNPRHKITKRGQNVTFRCDPISEHNRLYWYRQTLGQGPEFLTYFQNEAQLEKSRLLSDRFSAERPKGSFSTLEIQRTEQGDSAMYLCASSVPGTAEKLFFGSGTQLSVL.

This clonotype was seen at least ten times. The chain is built from TRBV7-9 and TRBJ2-1; D perhaps matches TRBD2 (5 bases). Germline V gives CDR1 SEHNR, CDR2 FQNEAQ (reference sequence). V lost 1 base, J lost 10 bases, and 11 bases lay in between. CDR3 length equals 13 residues. The CDR3 spells CASSLGVSAEQFF. Written as DNA, the CDR3 is TGTGCCAGCAGCTTAGGTGTTAGCGCGGAGCAGTTCTTC.

This clonotype showed up many times. V and J are TRBV2 and TRBJ1-3; D gene ambiguous. The CDR3 extends over 13 amino acids. Trimming took off 8 bases at V and 0 bases at J, with 8 bases between the two ends. The germline V gene encodes CDR1 SNHLY and CDR2 FYNNEI. The CDR3 loop is CASEVDSGNTIYF. Written as DNA, the CDR3 is TGTGCCAGCGAGGTCGACTCTGGAAACACCATATATTTT.

This clonotype was seen at least ten times. This chain's CDR3 is CATSRVAGITGELFF. CDR3 DNA sequence: TGTGCCACCAGCAGAGTGGCGGGGATCACCGGGGAGCTGTTTTTT. The chain employs TRBV15 and TRBJ2-2; D may be TRBD2 (6 bases). CDR1 is LNHNV, CDR2 YYDKDF, per germline (reference sequence). Trimming took 1 base from V and 4 from J, leaving 10 bases between them. This CDR3 is built from 15 residues.